These 20 T cell receptor beta chains share one sample of origin, sequenced in a study of T cell changes during pregnancy in multiple sclerosis. The protocol was immunoSEQ multiplex PCR, while the TCRdb copy is restricted to in-frame clones and leaves out a portion. The sample includes around 38,000 clones, 91% of them seen just once. Sequences were derived from CD8+ T cells from peripheral blood mononuclear cells, sampled in the second trimester of pregnancy. These receptors all come from a female donor with multiple sclerosis, enrolled in a pregnancy study.

This rearrangement joins TRBV29-1 to TRBJ2-7; 8 positions match TRBD2. The germline gives CDR1 SQVTM, CDR2 ANQGSEA. This CDR3 contains 15 residues. V lost 0 bases and J lost 1; bases outside the gene matches: 5. This CDR3 reads CSVEDPGGVSYEQYF. The DNA of the CDR3 is TGCAGCGTTGAAGACCCCGGGGGGGTATCCTACGAGCAGTACTTC.

The CDR3 region is CASSEAGQGTGELFF. The CDR3 DNA is TGTGCCAGCAGCGAAGCGGGACAGGGGACCGGGGAGCTGTTTTTT. The genes are TRBV9 and TRBJ2-2, with 10 bases matching TRBD1. Trimming at V came to 3 bases and at J to 5 bases, leaving 4 bases not matched to a gene. CDR3 length: 15 residues. Looked up from germline, CDR1 is SGDLS and CDR2 is YYNGEE.

V usage is TRBV29-1 and J usage is TRBJ1-2; D call uncertain. Looked up from germline, CDR1 is SQVTM and CDR2 is ANQGSEA. The CDR3 has 13 residues. Trimming cost V 2 bases and J 2 bases, with 9 bases left between them. CDR3 DNA sequence: TGCAGCGTTGAACTGGCACAGAACTATGGCTACACCTTC. Translation: CSVELAQNYGYTF.

The chain carries TRBV29-1 and TRBJ2-1; TRBD2 agrees at 9 bases. CDR1 and CDR2 from the germline V gene are SQVTM and ANQGSEA. This CDR3 has 13 amino acids. The junction had 3 bases not matched to a gene; V was cut back by 3 bases and J by 6 bases. The CDR3, as DNA: TGCAGCGTTGAGGGACTAGCCGCCAATGAGCAGTTCTTC. Its translation is CSVEGLAANEQFF.

This clone was found once. V and J are TRBV30 and TRBJ2-1; the match to TRBD2 covers 13 bases. V lost 2 bases, J lost 6 bases, and 13 bases stayed unmatched. The CDR3 length is 18 residues. Germline-derived CDR1 and CDR2 are GTSNPN and SVGIG (reference sequence). DNA of the CDR3: TGTGCCTGGAGTAGCCTCGGACTAGCGGGAGTGCCTGTCAATGAGCAGTTCTTC. Translation gives CAWSSLGLAGVPVNEQFF. Complete variable domain (other parts from reference TRBV30 and TRBJ2-1): SQTIHQWPATLVQPVGSPLSLECTVEGTSNPNLYWYRQAAGRGLQLLFYSVGIGQISSEVPQNLSASRPQDRQFILSSKKLLLSDSGFYLCAWSSLGLAGVPVNEQFFGPGTRLTVL.

The chain couples TRBV29-1 to TRBJ1-1; 8 bases agree with TRBD1. Germline CDR1 is SQVTM and CDR2 is ANQGSEA. V trimming: 6 bases; J trimming: 11 bases; junction bases outside the gene matches: 14. The CDR3 loop spans 13 amino acids. CDR3 DNA: TGCAGCGTGATCTACGGACAGGGCGGATTGGCTTTCTTT. It is translated as CSVIYGQGGLAFF.

This sequence joins TRBV5-4 and TRBJ2-1; a weak D match, TRBD2 (5 bases). Germline loops: CDR1 SGHNT, CDR2 YYREEE (reference sequence). Trimming took off 0 bases at V and 10 bases at J, with 11 bases between the two ends. The CDR3 extends over 13 amino acids. The CDR3 DNA is TGTGCCAGCAGCTTGGCCAGAGGGCGGGAGCAGTTCTTC. It codes for CASSLARGREQFF.

This sequence joins TRBV6-5 and TRBJ1-3; no firm D call. With 0 bases removed from V and 1 base from J, the gap between germline ends came to 10 bases. Germline V gene sequence: CDR1 MNHEY, CDR2 SVGAGI. This CDR3 comprises 16 residues. The DNA of the CDR3 is TGTGCCAGCAGTTACTCAACGAGGCTGTCTGGAAACACCATATATTTT. It specifies CASSYSTRLSGNTIYF.

This chain's CDR3 is CASSSPSEGDYEQYF. The CDR3 DNA is TGTGCCAGCAGCTCCCCATCCGAGGGGGACTACGAGCAGTACTTC. The chain joins TRBV7-3 to TRBJ2-7; maybe TRBD1 (6 bases). Between the trimmed V and J ends, which lost 4 bases and 3 bases, there was a span of 16 bases. The CDR3 contains 15 residues. The V gene's germline CDR1 is SGHTA and CDR2 FQGTGA.

The CDR3 DNA sequence: TGTGCCAGCAGCTTGCCAGGGGGTAACCCTGAAGCTTTCTTT. As protein: CASSLPGGNPEAFF. The rearrangement joins TRBV5-4 to TRBJ1-1; 7 bases fit TRBD1. The CDR3 loop spans 14 amino acids. The germline V gene has CDR1 SGHNT and CDR2 YYREEE (reference sequence). V was pared by 1 base and J by 6 bases, with 6 bases of the junction left unmatched.

The V call is TRBV27, the J call TRBJ2-7; D is possibly TRBD1 (6 bases). Germline values: CDR1 MNHEY, CDR2 SMNVEV (reference sequence). This CDR3 is built from 15 residues. The V end was cut by 5 bases, the J end by 6 bases, with 20 bases between. The CDR3: CASSLTGYEAVEQYF. In DNA form, the CDR3 reads TGTGCCAGCAGTCTCACAGGGTATGAGGCGGTCGAGCAGTACTTC.

The chain carries TRBV19 and TRBJ1-4; D perhaps matches TRBD1 (6 bases). Trimming stripped 3 bases from V and 4 bases from J, with 9 bases between. The CDR3 runs 14 residues. Germline values: CDR1 LNHDA, CDR2 SQIVND (reference sequence). This chain's CDR3 is CASSIGGLNEKLFF. For the CDR3, the DNA is TGTGCCAGTAGTATCGGGGGGCTTAATGAAAAACTGTTTTTT.

This chain connects TRBV12-5 to TRBJ2-7, with a weak D call TRBD2 (6 bases). The CDR3 has 13 amino acids. The V gene's germline CDR1 is LGHNT and CDR2 FRNRAP. V shed 5 bases and J shed 4 bases, with 12 bases lying between them. The CDR3 loop is CASGPGGDYEQYF. CDR3 nucleotides: TGTGCTAGTGGTCCCGGCGGGGATTACGAGCAGTACTTC. Full variable domain (missing parts from reference TRBV12-5 and TRBJ2-7): DARVTQTPRHKVTEMGQEVTMRCQPILGHNTVFWYRQTMMQGLELLAYFRNRAPLDDSGMPKDRFSAEMPDATLATLKIQPSEPRDSAVYFCASGPGGDYEQYFGPGTRLTVT.

V gene TRBV13 combines with J gene TRBJ2-1, with D possibly being TRBD1 (6 bases). The V and J ends lost 5 bases and 0 bases respectively, with 14 bases between them. The CDR3 totals 16 residues. Per germline, CDR1 PRHDT and CDR2 FYEKMQ (reference sequence). CDR3 in amino acids: CASSQGWESSYNEQFF. In nucleotides, the CDR3 is TGTGCCAGCAGCCAGGGGTGGGAAAGCTCCTACAATGAGCAGTTCTTC.

The rearrangement links TRBV14 to TRBJ2-5; TRBD1 might be the D (6 bases). The CDR3 is 16 residues long. The V and J ends lost 4 bases and 1 base respectively, with 16 bases between them. CDR1 SGHDN and CDR2 FVKESK come from the germline V gene. The DNA of the CDR3 is TGTGCCAGCAGCCGTACAGGGCGATGGGTCCAAGAGACCCAGTACTTC. Its translation: CASSRTGRWVQETQYF.

This chain connects TRBV11-1 to TRBJ2-7; 8 bases match TRBD1. This CDR3 is built from 14 residues. J was trimmed by 4 bases and V by 1 base; bases with no gene match: 3. The germline V gene encodes CDR1 SGHAT and CDR2 FQDESV (reference sequence). The CDR3 DNA is TGTGCCAGCAGCTTAGTTGGACAGGGTTACGAGCAGTACTTC. Amino acid sequence: CASSLVGQGYEQYF.

The chain uses TRBV29-1 and TRBJ2-7; TRBD1 agrees at 7 bases. Per germline, CDR1 SQVTM and CDR2 ANQGSEA. V dropped 3 bases and J dropped 1; count of bases not matched to a gene: 6. The CDR3 totals 14 residues. CDR3 loop: CSVDLPDRSYEQYF. In DNA, the CDR3 is TGCAGCGTTGATCTCCCGGACAGGTCCTACGAGCAGTACTTC.

The genes are TRBV4-1 and TRBJ1-1; TRBD1 matches 7 bases. V trimming: 0 bases; J trimming: 4 bases; junction bases outside the gene matches: 2. The length of the CDR3 is 14 residues. Germline CDR1 reads MGHRA; CDR2 reads YSYEKL. The CDR3 bases are TGCGCCAGCAGCCAAGAGTCAGGGGGCACTGAAGCTTTCTTT. Amino acids: CASSQESGGTEAFF.

V gene TRBV7-2 combines with J gene TRBJ2-1; D might be TRBD1 (5 bases). Germline loops: CDR1 SGHTA, CDR2 FQGNSA. Deletions cut 0 bases from V and 2 bases from J, with 11 bases between. The CDR3 covers 16 residues. CDR3 region: CASSLAPQGTYNEQFF. CDR3 coding DNA: TGTGCCAGCAGCTTAGCGCCCCAGGGCACCTACAATGAGCAGTTCTTC.

The chain is built from TRBV15 and TRBJ1-5, with D tentatively TRBD1 (5 bases). This CDR3 region has 16 residues. Germline V gene lookup returns CDR1 LNHNV and CDR2 YYDKDF (reference sequence). Trimming cost V 0 bases and J 5 bases, with 14 bases left between them. CDR3 DNA: TGTGCCACCAGCAGAGACCAGGGTTTATATGATCAGCCCCAGCATTTT. Translation gives CATSRDQGLYDQPQHF.